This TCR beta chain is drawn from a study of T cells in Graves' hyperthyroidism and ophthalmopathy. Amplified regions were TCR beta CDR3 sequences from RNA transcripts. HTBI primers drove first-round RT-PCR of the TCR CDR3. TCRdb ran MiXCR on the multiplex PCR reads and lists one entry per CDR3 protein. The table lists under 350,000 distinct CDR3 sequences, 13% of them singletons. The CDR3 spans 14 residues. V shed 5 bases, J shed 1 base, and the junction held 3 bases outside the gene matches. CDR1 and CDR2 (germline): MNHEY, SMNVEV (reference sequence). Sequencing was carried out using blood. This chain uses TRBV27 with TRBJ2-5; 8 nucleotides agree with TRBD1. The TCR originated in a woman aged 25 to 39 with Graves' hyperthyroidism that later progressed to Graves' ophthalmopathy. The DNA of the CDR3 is TGTGCCAGCAGTCCAGGACAGGGCCAAGAGACCCAGTACTTC. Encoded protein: CASSPGQGQETQYF.